The source of this TCR beta chain is a study of blood T cell repertoires in COVID-19. Seattle's cohort entered during active infection and was followed longitudinally. The CDR3 covers 13 residues. The V end lost 3 bases, the J end lost 1 base, and 6 bases lay between the germline ends. Profiled with immunoSEQ multiplex PCR; TCRdb holds only in-frame clones, not every one. The sample consists of about 160,000 clones, approximately 79% of them appearing once. The sequencing input was peripheral blood. The TCR comes from a woman aged 40 to 50 with COVID-19, enrolled during active disease. V gene TRBV12-3 or TRBV12-4 combines with J gene TRBJ1-1; the D is unclear. CDR3 sequence (DNA): TGTGCCAGCAGTTTGGCAGGGAACACTGAAGCTTTCTTT. Protein product: CASSLAGNTEAFF.